This passage covers 24 T cell receptor beta chains from one sample sequenced in a study of identical twins. One entry per CDR3 protein, called by TCRdb with MiXCR from the 5' RACE reads. The sample shows hundreds of thousands of distinct CDR3 sequences, roughly 26% of them seen only once. This sample was shared with a second study, whose subject was T cells expressing NK-cell markers.

The source material was CD4+ T cells sorted from blood. The source of these receptors is a woman between 18 and 29 years old in good health.

With respect to this clonotype: One end of the junction fails to match germline, which may point to a read error. The chain couples TRBV12-3 or TRBV12-4 to TRBJ1-1; D perhaps matches TRBD1 (6 bases). This CDR3 region has 14 residues. CDR3 region: CASSPHRVKTEAFF. The CDR3 nucleotides are TGTGCCAGCAGTCCACACAGGGTGAAAACTGAAGCTTTCTTT.

Of note for this clonotype: Germline and junction disagree at one end, which may indicate a read error. The V call is TRBV20-1, the J call TRBJ2-2; D might be TRBD1 or TRBD2, each matching 6 bases. The CDR3 covers 14 residues. CDR1 DFQATT and CDR2 SNEGSKA come from the germline V gene (reference sequence). CDR3 in amino acids: CSAEQGRRTGEPCF. Here the CDR3 DNA reads TGCAGTGCCGAGCAGGGGAGGAGAACCGGGGAGCCGTGTTTT.

The genes are TRBV20-1 and TRBJ2-7; TRBD2 matches 7 bases. Germline CDR1 and CDR2: DFQATT and SNEGSKA (reference sequence). The J segment lost 2 bases and the V segment lost 3 bases, leaving 7 bases of the junction unmatched. The CDR3 has 14 amino acids. The DNA of the CDR3 is TGCAGTGCTAGTAGTATAGCGGGTGCCTACGAGCAGTACTTC. Translated, it gives CSASSIAGAYEQYF.

The V and J genes are TRBV27 and TRBJ2-4, with D tentatively TRBD1 or TRBD2 (7 bases each). This CDR3 contains 14 residues. V lost 3 bases to trimming and J lost 7 bases, with 13 bases between them. The germline V gene encodes CDR1 MNHEY and CDR2 SMNVEV (reference sequence). This chain's CDR3 is CASSFQGGGNIQYF. The DNA of the CDR3 is TGTGCCAGCAGTTTTCAGGGGGGAGGGAACATTCAGTACTTC.

This clonotype was detected many times. CDR3 in amino acids: CASSFRNEKLFF. The DNA for the CDR3 is TGTGCCAGCAGTTTCAGGAATGAAAAACTGTTTTTT. The chain has TRBV12-3 or TRBV12-4 and TRBJ1-4; no firm D call. The CDR3 is 12 amino acids. Deletions cut 3 bases from V and 5 bases from J, with 4 bases between.

The chain links TRBV5-1 to TRBJ2-1; D unresolved. The CDR3 length is 16 residues. CDR1 SGHRS and CDR2 YFSETQ come from the germline V gene. V lost 2 bases and J lost 4, with 16 bases in between. Here the CDR3 reads CASSFGPYKNYNEQFF. CDR3 coding DNA: TGCGCCAGCAGCTTCGGACCCTACAAAAATTACAATGAGCAGTTCTTC.

The table lists this clonotype with a few counts. The CDR3 loop is CASRRGPSGGNEQFF. The CDR3 DNA sequence: TGCGCCAGCCGGCGGGGACCCTCTGGGGGGAATGAGCAGTTCTTC. The chain links TRBV5-1 to TRBJ2-1; tentative D call: TRBD2 (6 bases). The CDR3 contains 15 residues. Trimming shortened V by 7 bases and J by 7 bases, and 21 bases separated the two germline ends. CDR1 and CDR2 from the germline V gene are SGHRS and YFSETQ.

This clonotype turned up a few times. This chain uses TRBV7-9 with TRBJ1-2; D may be TRBD1 (6 bases). Germline V gene data show CDR1 as SEHNR and CDR2 as FQNEAQ (reference sequence). The germline V and J ends were trimmed by 5 bases and 4 bases, with 11 bases remaining between them. The CDR3 extends over 13 amino acids. The CDR3 protein is CASSQGQFYGYTF. CDR3 nucleotide sequence: TGTGCCAGCAGCCAAGGACAGTTCTATGGCTACACCTTC.

The rearrangement joins TRBV15 to TRBJ2-1; 13 bases match TRBD2. The CDR3 consists of 15 residues. Germline CDR1 reads LNHNV; CDR2 reads YYDKDF (reference sequence). V was clipped by 3 bases and J by 8 bases; unmatched bases: 4. The DNA of the CDR3 is TGTGCCACCAGCAGCGGACTAGCGGGAGTTGATGAGCAGTTCTTC. Amino acids: CATSSGLAGVDEQFF.

The V call is TRBV10-3, the J call TRBJ1-5; perhaps TRBD1 as D (6 bases). Germline CDR1 and CDR2: ENHRY and SYGVKD. This CDR3 region has 13 residues. V was shortened by 7 bases and J by 3 bases, with 10 bases between the two germline ends. The CDR3 here is CAITDSLNQPQHF. CDR3 DNA sequence: TGTGCCATCACGGACAGTCTCAATCAGCCCCAGCATTTT.

V is TRBV4-3 and J is TRBJ1-6; D not resolved. V was shortened by 1 base and J by 13 bases, with 11 bases between the two germline ends. Looked up from germline, CDR1 is LGHNA and CDR2 is YSLEER. The length of the CDR3 is 13 residues. Written as DNA, the CDR3 is TGCGCCAGCAGCCAAGCTGGACCGAGTCCCCTCCACTTT. The encoded protein is CASSQAGPSPLHF.

The chain recombines TRBV5-1 with TRBJ2-1; 9 positions match TRBD1. This CDR3 spans 15 amino acids. Germline CDR1 reads SGHRS; CDR2 reads YFSETQ. J lost 1 base, V lost 4 bases, and 3 bases had no gene match. CDR3 bases: TGCGCCAGCAGCCCACAGGGGGCGTCCTACAATGAGCAGTTCTTC. Its protein product is CASSPQGASYNEQFF.

The rearrangement joins TRBV3-1 to TRBJ2-7, with D unclear. The ends were cut back, 4 bases at V and 2 bases at J, with 12 bases in the middle. CDR3 size: 14 residues. Germline V CDR1 and CDR2: LGHDT, YNNKEL (reference sequence). CDR3 sequence (DNA): TGTGCCAGCAGCCGGACCCCTGAAACCTACGAGCAGTACTTC. As protein: CASSRTPETYEQYF.

This clonotype was seen a few times. The CDR3 DNA is TGTGCCACTACCAATTACAGGGTGGACTATGGCTACACCTTC. It is translated as CATTNYRVDYGYTF. J is TRBJ1-2 and V is TRBV15, with a possible D match to TRBD1 (6 bases). The V and J ends lost 9 bases and 3 bases respectively, with 17 bases between them. CDR1 is LNHNV, CDR2 YYDKDF, per germline (reference sequence). The CDR3 sequence is 14 residues long.

A remark on this clonotype: Germline and junction disagree at one end, which may indicate a read error. CDR3: CASSHRTSGSFPYERYF. The CDR3 nucleotides read TGTGCCAGCTCCCACAGGACTAGCGGGAGTTTCCCCTACGAGCGGTACTTC. V and J are TRBV18 and TRBJ2-7; 13 positions agree with TRBD2. Germline assignment: CDR1 KGHSH and CDR2 LQKENI. There are 17 residues in the CDR3.

The chain uses TRBV18 and TRBJ2-1; TRBD2 matches at 13 bases. The CDR3 is 16 residues long. With 3 bases clipped from V and 4 bases from J, the junction kept 3 bases outside the gene matches. CDR1 is KGHSH and CDR2 is LQKENI in the germline V gene. CDR3 residues: CASSPTSGGAYNEQFF. CDR3 DNA sequence: TGTGCCAGCTCACCTACTAGCGGGGGGGCTTACAATGAGCAGTTCTTC.

V usage is TRBV9 and J usage is TRBJ1-1; D uncertain. Trimming stripped 0 bases from V and 3 bases from J, with 9 bases between. This CDR3 spans 14 amino acids. The germline gives CDR1 SGDLS, CDR2 YYNGEE. CDR3 loop: CASSVARTDTEAFF. The CDR3 DNA reads as TGTGCCAGCAGCGTAGCTCGCACGGACACTGAAGCTTTCTTT.

This clonotype occurred a few times. This sequence joins TRBV6-2 or TRBV6-3 and TRBJ2-3; D remains unclear. V lost 0 bases, J lost 1 base, and 5 bases lay in between. From germline, CDR1 is MNHEY and CDR2 SVGEGT. This CDR3 is built from 14 residues. The CDR3 nucleotides read TGTGCCAGCAGTTACTCGGGCCGCACAGATACGCAGTATTTT. Protein sequence: CASSYSGRTDTQYF.

Many counts were recorded for this clonotype. The chain employs TRBV5-1 and TRBJ1-6, with D tentatively TRBD1 (5 bases). The CDR3 contains 16 residues. Trimming took 0 bases from V and 0 from J, leaving 7 bases between them. Germline CDR1 reads SGHRS; CDR2 reads YFSETQ. This CDR3 is CASSLGGSSYNSPLHF. As DNA, the CDR3 is TGCGCCAGCAGCTTGGGGGGGAGCTCCTATAATTCACCCCTCCACTTT. Supplemented by reference TRBV5-1 and TRBJ1-6, the full variable domain reads KAGVTQTPRYLIKTRGQQVTLSCSPISGHRSVSWYQQTPGQGLQFLFEYFSETQRNKGNFPGRFSGRQFSNSRSEMNVSTLELGDSALYLCASSLGGSSYNSPLHFGNGTRLTVT.

This clonotype occurred a few times. The chain links TRBV5-1 to TRBJ2-3, with D perhaps being TRBD1 or TRBD2 (6 bases each). Germline V gives CDR1 SGHRS, CDR2 YFSETQ. V was cut by 5 bases and J by 0 bases, with 10 bases left in between. The CDR3 runs to 14 residues. The CDR3 is CASRSGASTDTQYF. The CDR3 coding sequence is TGCGCCAGCAGGTCGGGGGCAAGCACAGATACGCAGTATTTT.

This clonotype was seen more than once but under ten times. The V gene is TRBV20-1, the J gene TRBJ2-2; no clear D gene. V dropped 2 bases and J dropped 0 bases, with 4 bases sitting between them. Per the germline V gene, CDR1 is DFQATT and CDR2 is SNEGSKA (reference sequence). CDR3 size: 13 residues. In nucleotides, the CDR3 is TGCAGTGCTAGACGGTCGAACACCGGGGAGCTGTTTTTT. This encodes CSARRSNTGELFF.

This clonotype was seen many times. The chain combines TRBV12-3 or TRBV12-4 with TRBJ1-1, with D unclear. Trimming left V 3 bases short and J 0 bases short, with 5 bases between. CDR3 size: 13 residues. The CDR3 region is CASSFKMNTEAFF. CDR3 sequence (DNA): TGTGCCAGCAGTTTTAAGATGAACACTGAAGCTTTCTTT.

This clonotype came up a few times. The chain recombines TRBV25-1 with TRBJ2-3; perhaps TRBD2 as D (6 bases). CDR3 size: 17 residues. Germline lookup yields CDR1 MGHDK and CDR2 SYGVNS. V was pared by 1 base and J by 1 base, with 15 bases between. CDR3 coding DNA: TGTGCCAGCAGTGAATGGAACGGCGGAGGGGGCACAGATACGCAGTATTTT. Protein sequence: CASSEWNGGGGTDTQYF.

The gene calls are TRBV29-1 and TRBJ2-1, with unresolved D. The CDR3 spans 15 residues. Trimming left V 4 bases short and J 0 bases short, with 13 bases between. Germline V gene data show CDR1 as SQVTM and CDR2 as ANQGSEA. The CDR3 DNA follows: TGCAGCGTTGTGGGCCTCCAGAGCTCCTACAATGAGCAGTTCTTC. This translates into CSVVGLQSSYNEQFF.